These T cell receptor beta chains were read from a single sample in a study of blood T cell repertoires in COVID-19. Only in-frame clones appear in the TCRdb table, and some are missing; sequencing was by immunoSEQ multiplex PCR. The sample yields tens of thousands of clones, 80% to 90% seen once. The sample taken for sequencing was peripheral blood. The receptors stem from a man in his forties or fifties with active COVID-19. The CDR3 runs from the conserved cysteine through the conserved F or W. Fields, in order: D gene, J gene, clone size, V gene, CDR3 protein, CDR3 DNA. The D gene is left open where the match is weak. Only some rows state a clone size, as once, few, many or a class for expanded clones.

>TRBD1|TRBJ1-4|NA|TRBV27
CASSFRTGATNEKLFF
TGTGCCAGCAGTTTTAGGACAGGGGCAACTAATGAAAAACTGTTTTTT
>NA|TRBJ1-2|NA|TRBV7-2
CASSSVTERVSGYTF
TGTGCCAGCAGCTCCGTGACAGAAAGGGTATCTGGCTACACCTTC
>TRBD1|TRBJ1-1|NA|TRBV4-1
CASSQEGLGQGNTEAFF
TGCGCCAGCAGCCAAGAAGGCCTGGGACAGGGAAACACTGAAGCTTTCTTT
>NA|TRBJ2-1|NA|TRBV4-3
CASSQEGGMGRGEQFF
TGCGCCAGCAGCCAAGAGGGGGGAATGGGTAGGGGTGAGCAGTTCTTC
>TRBD1|TRBJ1-2|NA|TRBV27
CASSLTGGVYGYTF
TGTGCCAGCAGTTTGACAGGGGGTGTCTATGGCTACACCTTC
>TRBD1|TRBJ2-5|NA|TRBV9
CASSGTGTGASGEAQYF
TGTGCCAGCAGCGGAACCGGGACAGGGGCCTCAGGAGAGGCCCAGTACTTC
>TRBD2|TRBJ2-1|NA|TRBV24-1
CATSDPDWGGLGYNEQFF
TGTGCCACCAGTGACCCCGACTGGGGAGGGTTGGGCTACAATGAGCAGTTCTTC
>NA|TRBJ2-2|NA|TRBV7-2
CASSRRYELNTGELFF
TGTGCCAGCAGCCGCCGATACGAGCTTAACACCGGGGAGCTGTTTTTT
>NA|TRBJ2-1|NA|TRBV7-3
CASSLSFRGNEQFF
TGTGCCAGCAGCTTAAGTTTTCGAGGCAATGAGCAGTTCTTC
>TRBD1|TRBJ1-2|NA|TRBV7-8
CASSSPGQGLIGGYTF
TGTGCCAGCAGCTCGCCGGGACAGGGGTTGATAGGAGGCTACACCTTC
>NA|TRBJ2-1|NA|TRBV12-3/TRBV12-4
CASSFGDDNEQFF
TGTGCCAGCAGTTTTGGAGACGACAATGAGCAGTTCTTC
>NA|TRBJ1-2|NA|TRBV6-6
CASYSNRALGGYTF
TGTGCCAGCTATAGCAACAGGGCCCTCGGGGGCTACACCTTC
>NA|TRBJ2-7|NA|TRBV4-3
CASSQVSQGTAEQYF
TGCGCCAGCAGCCAAGTCTCCCAGGGGACGGCCGAGCAGTACTTC
>TRBD1|TRBJ1-5|NA|TRBV27
CASSLWDRGGRGTSNQPQHF
TGTGCCAGCAGTTTATGGGACAGGGGCGGACGAGGAACTAGCAATCAGCCCCAGCATTTT
>NA|TRBJ1-6|few|TRBV6-2/TRBV6-3
CASSLGDSPLHF
TGTGCCAGCAGTTTGGGAGATTCACCCCTCCACTTT
>TRBD2|TRBJ2-1|NA|TRBV7-2
CASSLQAGGNNEQFF
TGTGCCAGCAGCTTACAAGCGGGGGGGAACAATGAGCAGTTCTTC
>TRBD1|TRBJ2-7|NA|TRBV5-6
CASSLEGRGWYEQYF
TGTGCCAGCAGCTTGGAGGGCAGGGGGTGGTACGAGCAGTACTTC
>TRBD1|TRBJ1-1|NA|TRBV7-9
CASSYRTGAGVGTEAFF
TGTGCCAGCAGCTACCGGACAGGGGCGGGTGTAGGCACTGAAGCTTTCTTT
>NA|TRBJ2-2|once|TRBV5-1
CASSSHTGTSNTGELFF
TGCGCCAGCAGCTCACACACAGGGACCTCGAACACCGGGGAGCTGTTTTTT
>TRBD1|TRBJ1-2|NA|TRBV19
CASLGQGGYGYTF
TGTGCCAGCCTCGGACAGGGAGGCTATGGCTACACCTTC
>TRBD1|TRBJ1-1|NA|TRBV7-2
CASSSQGQVNTEAFF
TGTGCCAGCAGCTCACAGGGACAGGTGAACACTGAAGCTTTCTTT
>TRBD1|TRBJ2-5|NA|TRBV28
CASSFNRGVKTQYF
TGTGCCAGCAGTTTCAACAGGGGGGTAAAGACCCAGTACTTC
>TRBD1|TRBJ2-4|NA|TRBV7-9
CASSLITTGTLAKNIQYF
TGTGCCAGCAGCCTTATAACGACAGGGACCCTAGCCAAAAACATTCAGTACTTC
>NA|TRBJ1-2|NA|TRBV28
CASSLLQGPAGYTF
TGTGCCAGCAGTCTTTTACAGGGTCCGGCTGGCTACACCTTC
>NA|TRBJ2-7|NA|TRBV5-8
CASSLEGVGSYEQYF
TGTGCCAGCAGCTTGGAAGGGGTGGGGTCCTACGAGCAGTACTTC
>TRBD1|TRBJ2-3|once|TRBV4-1
CASSQAGQGPYSQYF
TGCGCCAGCAGCCAAGCGGGACAGGGACCATATTCGCAGTATTTT
>NA|TRBJ1-1|once|TRBV7-9
CASSLGGMNTEAFF
TGTGCCAGCAGCTTAGGAGGGATGAACACTGAAGCTTTCTTT
>TRBD1|TRBJ2-1|once|TRBV7-9
CASSFGQEYHEQFF
TGTGCCAGCAGCTTCGGACAGGAATACCATGAGCAGTTCTTC
>TRBD1|TRBJ2-3|once|TRBV24-1
CATSVAGQGASLKDTQYF
TGTGCCACCAGTGTTGCCGGACAGGGGGCATCATTAAAAGATACGCAGTATTTT
>NA|TRBJ2-2|NA|TRBV19
CASSIGGWGPNTGELFF
TGTGCCAGTAGTATTGGGGGCTGGGGGCCGAACACCGGGGAGCTGTTTTTT
>NA|TRBJ1-6|NA|TRBV6-2/TRBV6-3
CASSTLSTGSPLHF
TGTGCCAGCAGTACCCTTTCGACGGGGTCACCCCTCCACTTT
>NA|TRBJ1-2|NA|TRBV2
CASSIPVEGYTF
TGTGCCAGCAGTATACCGGTGGAGGGCTACACCTTC
>NA|TRBJ1-1|many|TRBV28
CAITGSAIMNTEAFF
TGTGCCATCACGGGGAGCGCAATAATGAACACTGAAGCTTTCTTT
>NA|TRBJ1-3|NA|TRBV29-1
CSVRSKSSGNTIYF
TGCAGCGTTCGGAGTAAGAGCTCTGGAAACACCATATATTTT
>TRBD2|TRBJ2-7|NA|TRBV2
CASSGRLAGDSYEQYF
TGTGCCAGCAGTGGTCGACTAGCGGGAGACTCCTACGAGCAGTACTTC
>TRBD1|TRBJ2-2|NA|TRBV24-1
CATSAGGQGYTGELFF
TGTGCCACCAGTGCGGGGGGACAGGGGTACACCGGGGAGCTGTTTTTT
>TRBD2|TRBJ2-1|once|TRBV7-3
CASSLSLAGAEQFF
TGTGCCAGCAGCTTAAGTCTAGCGGGAGCTGAGCAGTTCTTC
>NA|TRBJ2-7|NA|TRBV30
CAWRSREGMNEQYF
TGTGCCTGGAGGAGCAGGGAAGGGATGAACGAGCAGTACTTC
>NA|TRBJ2-1|NA|TRBV27
CASTSGGTPVNEQFF
TGTGCCAGCACCTCCGGCGGGACCCCCGTCAATGAGCAGTTCTTC
>NA|TRBJ2-7|few|TRBV4-1
CASSQGQAWYEQYF
TGCGCCAGCAGCCAAGGACAGGCCTGGTACGAGCAGTACTTC
>TRBD2|TRBJ2-2|NA|TRBV4-3
CASSQDLIAGGPAGELFF
TGCGCCAGCAGCCAAGATTTAATAGCGGGAGGGCCAGCCGGGGAGCTGTTTTTT
>NA|TRBJ2-7|NA|TRBV5-1
CASSLTGPTYEQYF
TGCGCCAGCAGCTTGACAGGCCCTACCTACGAGCAGTACTTC
>NA|TRBJ2-7|NA|TRBV7-2
CASSFQGLDEQYF
TGTGCCAGCAGCTTCCAGGGTTTGGACGAGCAGTACTTC
>NA|TRBJ2-3|NA|TRBV2
CASSVVRDTDTQYF
TGTGCCAGCAGTGTGGTGAGGGACACAGATACGCAGTATTTT
>NA|TRBJ1-2|NA|TRBV19
CASSIDGRDPIYGYTF
TGTGCCAGTAGTATAGATGGGAGGGATCCTATCTATGGCTACACCTTC
>TRBD1|TRBJ1-2|NA|TRBV7-2
CASSLPDRANYGYTF
TGTGCCAGCAGCTTACCAGACAGGGCTAACTATGGCTACACCTTC
>NA|TRBJ2-7|NA|TRBV6-1
CASSESRAAYEQYF
TGTGCCAGCAGTGAAAGCAGGGCAGCCTACGAGCAGTACTTC
>TRBD1|TRBJ1-6|NA|TRBV2
CASSDQGENSPLHF
TGTGCCAGCAGTGATCAGGGGGAAAATTCACCCCTCCACTTT
>NA|TRBJ1-2|NA|TRBV19
CASSPSESYGYTF
TGTGCCAGTAGTCCTTCAGAATCCTATGGCTACACCTTC
>TRBD1|TRBJ1-5|NA|TRBV7-8
CASSETGGYQPQHF
TGTGCCAGCAGCGAAACAGGGGGCTATCAGCCCCAGCATTTT
>NA|TRBJ1-2|NA|TRBV7-8
CASSLGVGDSRRYGYTF
TGTGCCAGCAGCTTAGGAGTTGGTGACAGCCGCCGGTATGGCTACACCTTC
>TRBD1|TRBJ2-7|NA|TRBV10-3
CAIGDSISYEQYF
TGTGCCATCGGGGACAGCATCTCCTACGAGCAGTACTTC
>TRBD1|TRBJ1-2|NA|TRBV27
CASSLQGGYGYTF
TGTGCCAGCAGTTTACAGGGGGGCTATGGCTACACCTTC
>TRBD1|TRBJ2-5|once|TRBV11-2
CASSSGRGPPQETQYF
TGTGCCAGCAGCTCCGGCAGGGGGCCCCCCCAAGAGACCCAGTACTTC
>NA|TRBJ2-3|NA|TRBV28
CASSSWTGRGTDTQYF
TGTGCCAGCAGTTCCTGGACAGGGAGGGGCACAGATACGCAGTATTTT
>TRBD1|TRBJ1-3|NA|TRBV9
CASSAGGKLGNTIYF
TGTGCCAGCAGCGCAGGGGGCAAATTAGGAAACACCATATATTTT
>TRBD1|TRBJ1-2|NA|TRBV5-5
CASSWTGGYGYTF
TGTGCCAGCAGCTGGACAGGGGGCTATGGCTACACCTTC
>NA|TRBJ2-2|NA|TRBV28
CASKTNTGELFF
TGTGCCAGCAAGACTAACACCGGGGAGCTGTTTTTT
>NA|TRBJ2-7|NA|TRBV5-6
CASSFYHEQYF
TGTGCCAGCAGCTTCTACCACGAGCAGTACTTC